This T cell receptor (beta chain) was retrieved from a study of tumor-infiltrating lymphocytes in primary liver carcinoma. Study in general: Samples produced roughly 3.65 to 7.5 million productive TCRbeta reads, comparable across tissue types.

The template, roughly 0.45 ug total RNA, yielded TCR beta cDNA made with a constant-region primer. Three nested multiplex PCR rounds, a slightly modified ARM-PCR, produced the libraries for TCR beta. Primers for the first two PCR rounds were TRBV1-TRBV30 forward primers and a C-beta reverse primer (about 11 cycles per round). Each CDR3 protein gets one entry after TCRdb re-called the multiplex PCR reads with MiXCR. This sample has tens of thousands of distinct CDR3 sequences, with around 64% found just once. From unsorted bulk tissue weighing roughly 17-31 mg, DNA and RNA were co-extracted. Those sampled were patients whose primary liver carcinoma was treated by surgical resection. This clonotype showed up many times. Its antigen remains unknown. Notes on the study in general: In tumor-adjacent and tumor-blood pairs, overlap was lower than in tumor region pairs.

V gave up 0 bases and J gave up 2 bases, with 9 bases separating them. Germline V gene sequence: CDR1 SGHRS, CDR2 YFSETQ. This CDR3 contains 14 residues. The sample consisted of liver tumor tissue from sampling region 4. Subset given: tumor region T4, right-lateral pole. The sequence was obtained from a man in his forties with primary liver carcinoma and hepatitis B virus infection. V and J are TRBV5-1 and TRBJ2-7; D gene ambiguous. This CDR3 is CASSLDPSTYEQYF. CDR3 bases: TGCGCCAGCAGCTTGGATCCTTCCACCTACGAGCAGTACTTC. Full variable domain (remainder filled in from reference TRBV5-1 and TRBJ2-7): KAGVTQTPRYLIKTRGQQVTLSCSPISGHRSVSWYQQTPGQGLQFLFEYFSETQRNKGNFPGRFSGRQFSNSRSEMNVSTLELGDSALYLCASSLDPSTYEQYFGPGTRLTVT.